This T cell receptor beta chain was recovered during a study of cytomegalovirus exposure and HLA in healthy donors. Per germline, CDR1 SGHRS and CDR2 YFSETQ. The CDR3 totals 15 residues. Trimming at V came to 4 bases and at J to 1 base, leaving 3 bases not matched to a gene. Whole-study results and caveats: Later on, a genetic analysis was performed. It linked a missense variant in DCLRE1C with V- and J-gene trimming of TCR beta.

The PCR ran on 60 Vbeta and 13 Jbeta primers. Authors' processing steps: In a later analysis, of tens of millions of unique beta chains, about 10 million appeared in at least two donors. The data were produced by immunoSEQ multiplex PCR, yet TCRdb's version contains in-frame clones alone and is incomplete. V and J calls and clone size are given by that table; D and trimming were obtained from the DNA. The sample gives under 200,000 clones, around 68% of which show up once; over 1.2% is in the top ten. In regard to this clone: Its target is not known.

The sample was PBMCs. This chain uses TRBV5-1 with TRBJ2-3; 10 bases are shared with TRBD2. The TCR sequence derives from a man over 45 in good health and CMV-seronegative. CDR3 sequence reads: CASSPTSGGTDTQYF. The DNA of the CDR3 is TGCGCCAGCAGCCCCACTAGCGGGGGCACAGATACGCAGTATTTT.